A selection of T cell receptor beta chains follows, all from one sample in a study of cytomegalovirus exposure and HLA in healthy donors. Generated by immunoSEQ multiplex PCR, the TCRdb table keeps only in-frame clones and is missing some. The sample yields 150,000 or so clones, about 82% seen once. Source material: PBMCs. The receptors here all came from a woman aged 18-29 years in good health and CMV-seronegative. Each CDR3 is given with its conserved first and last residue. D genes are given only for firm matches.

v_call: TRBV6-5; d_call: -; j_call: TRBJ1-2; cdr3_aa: CASSERWGLGGYTF
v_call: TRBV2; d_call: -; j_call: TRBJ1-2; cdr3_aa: CASSGTVSGYGYTF
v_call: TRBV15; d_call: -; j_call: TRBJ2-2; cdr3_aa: CATSRDRNRAGGELFF
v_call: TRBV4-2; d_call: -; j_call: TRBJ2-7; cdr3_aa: CASSQEVQTYEQYF
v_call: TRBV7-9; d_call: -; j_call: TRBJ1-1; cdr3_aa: CASSRVSANTEAFF
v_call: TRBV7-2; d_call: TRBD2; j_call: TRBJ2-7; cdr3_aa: CASSRTRAYEQYF
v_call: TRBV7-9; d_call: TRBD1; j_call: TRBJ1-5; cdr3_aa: CASSPKTGSGNQPQHF
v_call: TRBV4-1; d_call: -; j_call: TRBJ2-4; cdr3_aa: CASSPIDRAKNIQYF
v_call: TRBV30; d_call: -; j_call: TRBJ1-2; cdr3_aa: CAWSGMTQVYYGYTF
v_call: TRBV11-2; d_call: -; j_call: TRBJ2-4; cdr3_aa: CASSLDVMISIQYF
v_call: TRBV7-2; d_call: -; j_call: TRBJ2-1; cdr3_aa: CASSLGGGSYNEQFF
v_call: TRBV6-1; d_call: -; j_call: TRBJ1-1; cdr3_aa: CASSPTENTEAFF
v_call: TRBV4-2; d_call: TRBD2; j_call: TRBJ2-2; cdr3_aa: CASSQVVQAGDTGELFF
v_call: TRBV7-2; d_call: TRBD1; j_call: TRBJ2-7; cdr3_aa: CASSKGGSYEQYF
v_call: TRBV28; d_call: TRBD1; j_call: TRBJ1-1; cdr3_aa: CASIQTGGAEAFF
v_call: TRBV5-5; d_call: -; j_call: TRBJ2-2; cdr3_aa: CASSSPQGGANTGELFF
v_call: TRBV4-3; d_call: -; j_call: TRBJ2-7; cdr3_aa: CASSQDLPQGGEQYF
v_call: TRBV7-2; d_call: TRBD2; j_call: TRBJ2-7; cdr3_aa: CASSLNGRGGEQYF
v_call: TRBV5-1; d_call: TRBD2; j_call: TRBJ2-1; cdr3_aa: CASRYGLADNEQFF
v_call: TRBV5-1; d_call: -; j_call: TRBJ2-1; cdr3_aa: CASSPQFDEQFF
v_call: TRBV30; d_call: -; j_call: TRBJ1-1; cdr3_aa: CAWTPGVGEAFF
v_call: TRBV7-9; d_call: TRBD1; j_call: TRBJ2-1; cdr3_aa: CASSLGQGAYGNEQFF
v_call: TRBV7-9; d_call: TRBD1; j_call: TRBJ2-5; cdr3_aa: CASSDRQGAWETQYF
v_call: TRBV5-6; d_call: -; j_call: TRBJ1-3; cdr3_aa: CASSLPTLSGNTIYF